Sequencing of this TCR beta chain was carried out in a study of Ad26.COV2.S vaccination and SARS-CoV-2 variants. The table came from immunoSEQ multiplex PCR; TCRdb's copy has only in-frame clones and leaves some out. The sample lists 300,000 to 400,000 clones, roughly 84% occurring once. Broader study findings: Analyses of TCR breadth and depth may have underestimated total T cell responses. Reported post-vaccination CD8+ and CD4+ T cell responses to spike showed substantial breadth.

The sample's treatment: 15 to 20 received Ad26.COV2.S at low or high dose, single or two shots; 5 received placebo; per-sample allocation not given. Sampling happened 63 days after the first vaccine or placebo injection. The individual, an adult aged 18-55 years, was a donor in Boston. Note on this clone: Its specificity is unknown.

The CDR3 has 15 amino acids. Germline values: CDR1 SGHAT, CDR2 FQNNGV. The junction had 4 bases not matched to a gene; V was cut back by 2 bases and J by 5 bases. This receptor was identified in a person between 18 and 65 years old who received the Ad26.COV2.S COVID-19 vaccine or a placebo. This specimen was peripheral blood, taken in a trial of Ad26.COV2.S vaccine versus placebo. This sequence joins TRBV11-2 and TRBJ2-2; 8 nucleotides align to TRBD1. Here the CDR3 reads CASSLRQGRTGELFF. The CDR3 coding sequence is TGTGCCAGCAGCTTAAGACAGGGGCGGACCGGGGAGCTGTTTTTT. Full variable domain (missing parts from reference TRBV11-2 and TRBJ2-2): EAGVAQSPRYKIIEKRQSVAFWCNPISGHATLYWYQQILGQGPKLLIQFQNNGVVDDSQLPKDRFSAERLKGVDSTLKIQPAKLEDSAVYLCASSLRQGRTGELFFGEGSRLTVL.